The entry below gives a single TCR beta chain sequence along with its context. Deletions cut 1 base from V and 4 bases from J, with 14 bases between. The germline V gene encodes CDR1 SGHTA and CDR2 FQGNSA. The CDR3 totals 16 residues. This entry belongs to a study of blood T cell repertoires in COVID-19. For the study at large: Samples of COVID-19 (acute and convalescent) were obtained from the United States, Italy and Spain. From T cells, B-cell-depleted T cells, or PBMCs came the material, which was cDNA or gDNA.

Original processing methods: Nucleated cell number was recorded as an estimate derived from reference gene primer amplification. Produced via immunoSEQ multiplex PCR; TCRdb's table is partial and in-frame only. The V and J calls and clone size come from that table; D and trimming were worked out from the DNA. The sample lists some 170,000 clones; about 81% were seen once. The genes are TRBV7-2 and TRBJ2-1; tentatively, D is TRBD2 (7 bases). This TCR derives from a human donor in a cohort sampled during active COVID-19. The sample comprised peripheral blood. Written as DNA, the CDR3 is TGTGCCAGCAGCTTAGGTAGGGGGGGAGCATACAATGAGCAGTTCTTC. Protein sequence: CASSLGRGGAYNEQFF.